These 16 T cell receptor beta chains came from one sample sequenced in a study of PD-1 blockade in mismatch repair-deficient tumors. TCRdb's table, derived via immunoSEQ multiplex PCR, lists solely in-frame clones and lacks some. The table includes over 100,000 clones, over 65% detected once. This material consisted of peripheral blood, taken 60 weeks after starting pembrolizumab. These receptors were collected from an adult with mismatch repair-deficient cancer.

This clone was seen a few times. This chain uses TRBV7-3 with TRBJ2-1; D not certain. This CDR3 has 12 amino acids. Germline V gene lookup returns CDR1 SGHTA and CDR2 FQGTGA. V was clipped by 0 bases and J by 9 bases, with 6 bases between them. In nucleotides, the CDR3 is TGTGCCAGCAGCTTAACAGGGTTTGAGCAGTTCTTC. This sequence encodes CASSLTGFEQFF.

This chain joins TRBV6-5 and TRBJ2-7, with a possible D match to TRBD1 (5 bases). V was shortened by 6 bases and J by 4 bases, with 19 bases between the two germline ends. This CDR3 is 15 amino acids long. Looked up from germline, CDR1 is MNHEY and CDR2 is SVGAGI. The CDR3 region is CASSLYQGKGYEQYF. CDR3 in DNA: TGTGCCAGCAGCTTATACCAGGGAAAGGGGTACGAGCAGTACTTC.

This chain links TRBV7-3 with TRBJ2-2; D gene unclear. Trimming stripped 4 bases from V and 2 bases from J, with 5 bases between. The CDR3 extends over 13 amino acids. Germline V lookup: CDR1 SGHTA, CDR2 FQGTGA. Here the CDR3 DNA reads TGTGCCAGCAGCTCCATTAACACCGGGGAGCTGTTTTTT. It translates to CASSSINTGELFF.

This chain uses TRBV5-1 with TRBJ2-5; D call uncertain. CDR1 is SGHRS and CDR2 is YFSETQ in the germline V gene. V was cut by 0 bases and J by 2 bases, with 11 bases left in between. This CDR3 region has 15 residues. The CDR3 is CASSLAPAPQETQYF. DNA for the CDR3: TGCGCCAGCAGCTTGGCCCCGGCACCACAAGAGACCCAGTACTTC. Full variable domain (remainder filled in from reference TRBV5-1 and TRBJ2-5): KAGVTQTPRYLIKTRGQQVTLSCSPISGHRSVSWYQQTPGQGLQFLFEYFSETQRNKGNFPGRFSGRQFSNSRSEMNVSTLELGDSALYLCASSLAPAPQETQYFGPGTRLLVL.

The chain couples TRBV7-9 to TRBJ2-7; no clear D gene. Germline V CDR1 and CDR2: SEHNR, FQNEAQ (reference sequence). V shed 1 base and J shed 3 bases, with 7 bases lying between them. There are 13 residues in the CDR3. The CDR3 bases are TGTGCCAGCAGCTTAGAACAGAACTACGAGCAGTACTTC. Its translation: CASSLEQNYEQYF.

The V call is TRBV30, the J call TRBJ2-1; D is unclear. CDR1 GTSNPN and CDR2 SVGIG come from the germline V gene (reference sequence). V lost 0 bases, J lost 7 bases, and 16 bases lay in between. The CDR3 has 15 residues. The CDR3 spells CAWSVGRWVINEQFF. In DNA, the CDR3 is TGTGCCTGGAGTGTGGGCAGGTGGGTTATAAATGAGCAGTTCTTC. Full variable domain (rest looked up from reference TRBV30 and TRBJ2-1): SQTIHQWPATLVQPVGSPLSLECTVEGTSNPNLYWYRQAAGRGLQLLFYSVGIGQISSEVPQNLSASRPQDRQFILSSKKLLLSDSGFYLCAWSVGRWVINEQFFGPGTRLTVL.

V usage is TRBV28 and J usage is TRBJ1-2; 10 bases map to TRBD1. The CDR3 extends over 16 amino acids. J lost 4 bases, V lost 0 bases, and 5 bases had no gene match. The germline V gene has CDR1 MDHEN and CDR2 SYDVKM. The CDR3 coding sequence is TGTGCCAGCAGTTTATGGGGGACAGGGGAGGGCTATGGCTACACCTTC. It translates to CASSLWGTGEGYGYTF.

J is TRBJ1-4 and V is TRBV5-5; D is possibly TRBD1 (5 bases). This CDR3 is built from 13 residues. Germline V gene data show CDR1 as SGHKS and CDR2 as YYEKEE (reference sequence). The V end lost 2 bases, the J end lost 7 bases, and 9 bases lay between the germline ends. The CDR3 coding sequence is TGTGCCAGCAGCTTCCAGGGAAGTGAAAAACTGTTTTTT. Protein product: CASSFQGSEKLFF.

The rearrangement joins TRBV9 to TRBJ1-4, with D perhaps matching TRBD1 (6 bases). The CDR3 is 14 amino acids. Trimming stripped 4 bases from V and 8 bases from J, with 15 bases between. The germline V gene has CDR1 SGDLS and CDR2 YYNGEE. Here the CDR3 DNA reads TGTGCCAGCAGCCCCCGGGGGCTAGAGGAAAAACTGTTTTTT. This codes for CASSPRGLEEKLFF.

The CDR3 loop is CASSLLRGGPGDTQYF. The CDR3 nucleotides are TGTGCCAGCAGCTTGTTGCGGGGAGGGCCGGGAGATACGCAGTATTTT. The rearrangement joins TRBV5-4 to TRBJ2-3; 7 bases agree with TRBD2. Trimming removed 1 base from V and 5 bases from J; junction bases left unmatched: 10. Germline V lookup: CDR1 SGHNT, CDR2 YYREEE (reference sequence). The CDR3 length is 16 residues.

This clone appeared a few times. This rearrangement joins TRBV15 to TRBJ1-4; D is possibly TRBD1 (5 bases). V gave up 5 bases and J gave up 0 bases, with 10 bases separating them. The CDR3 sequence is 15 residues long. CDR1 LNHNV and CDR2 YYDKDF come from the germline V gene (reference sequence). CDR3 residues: CATSFDRTTNEKLFF. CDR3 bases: TGTGCCACCAGCTTCGACAGAACAACTAATGAAAAACTGTTTTTT.

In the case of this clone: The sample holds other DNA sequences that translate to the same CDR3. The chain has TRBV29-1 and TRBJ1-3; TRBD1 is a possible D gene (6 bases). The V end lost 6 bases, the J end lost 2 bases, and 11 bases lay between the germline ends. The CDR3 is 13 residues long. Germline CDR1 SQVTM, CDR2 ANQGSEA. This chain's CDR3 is CSVGTGTGNTIYF. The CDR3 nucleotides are TGCAGCGTCGGCACAGGGACTGGAAACACCATATATTTT.

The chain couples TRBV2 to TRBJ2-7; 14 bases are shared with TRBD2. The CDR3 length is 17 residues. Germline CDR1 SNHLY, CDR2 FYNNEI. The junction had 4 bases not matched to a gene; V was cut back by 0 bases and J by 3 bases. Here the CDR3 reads CASSEATSGRGVYEQYF. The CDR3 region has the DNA TGTGCCAGCAGTGAAGCGACTAGCGGGAGGGGGGTCTACGAGCAGTACTTC.

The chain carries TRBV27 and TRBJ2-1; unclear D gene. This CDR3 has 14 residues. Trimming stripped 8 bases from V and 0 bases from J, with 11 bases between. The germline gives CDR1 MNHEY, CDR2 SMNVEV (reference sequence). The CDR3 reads CASLPGNSYNEQFF. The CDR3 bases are TGTGCCAGCCTCCCTGGGAACTCCTACAATGAGCAGTTCTTC.

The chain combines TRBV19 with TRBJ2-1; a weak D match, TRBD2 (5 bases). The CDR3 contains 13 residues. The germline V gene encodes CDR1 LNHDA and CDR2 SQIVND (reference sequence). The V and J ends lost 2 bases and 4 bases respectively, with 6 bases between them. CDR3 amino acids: CASSITGYNEQFF. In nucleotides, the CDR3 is TGTGCCAGTAGTATAACGGGGTACAATGAGCAGTTCTTC.

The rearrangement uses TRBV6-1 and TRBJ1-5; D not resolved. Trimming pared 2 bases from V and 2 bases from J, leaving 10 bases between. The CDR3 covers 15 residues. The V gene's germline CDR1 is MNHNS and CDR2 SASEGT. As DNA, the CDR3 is TGTGCCAGCAGTGAATTTTTTGCGGGCAATCAGCCCCAGCATTTT. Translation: CASSEFFAGNQPQHF.